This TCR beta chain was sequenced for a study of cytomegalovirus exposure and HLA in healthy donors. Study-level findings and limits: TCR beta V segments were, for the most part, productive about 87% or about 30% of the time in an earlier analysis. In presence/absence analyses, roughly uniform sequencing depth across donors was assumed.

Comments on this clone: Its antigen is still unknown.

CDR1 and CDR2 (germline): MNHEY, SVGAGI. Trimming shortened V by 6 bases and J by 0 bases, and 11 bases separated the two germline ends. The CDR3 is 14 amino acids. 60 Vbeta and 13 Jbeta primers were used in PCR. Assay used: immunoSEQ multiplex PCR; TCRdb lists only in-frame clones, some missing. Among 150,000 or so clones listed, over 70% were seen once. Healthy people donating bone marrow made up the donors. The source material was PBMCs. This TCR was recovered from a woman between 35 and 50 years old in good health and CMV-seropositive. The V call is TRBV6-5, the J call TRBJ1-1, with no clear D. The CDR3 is CASSPRQMNTEAFF. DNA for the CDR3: TGTGCCAGCAGCCCGAGGCAGATGAACACTGAAGCTTTCTTT.